The TCR beta chain described here comes from a study of response to subunit inactivated influenza vaccine. Study findings and constraints: Authors suggested each seasonal influenza vaccination recruits few new T cells.

TCRdb itself ran the RT-PCR reads through MiXCR, one entry per CDR3 protein. The profile shows 650,000 to 800,000 distinct CDR3 sequences, roughly 20% of them singletons. This clonotype was seen more than once but under ten times. Its antigen remains unidentified. This sample comprised PBMCs from blood, obtained 5 days after vaccination. This receptor was identified in a man over 45 who received an inactivated influenza vaccine.

The CDR3 is CASSPVSGTGGTEAFF. CDR3 nucleotides: TGTGCCAGCTCACCAGTTAGTGGGACAGGAGGTACTGAAGCTTTCTTT. This sequence joins TRBV18 and TRBJ1-1, with 8 bases aligning to TRBD1. The CDR3 is 16 residues long. Germline lookup yields CDR1 KGHSH and CDR2 LQKENI. Losses at the gene ends were 2 bases for V and 5 bases for J; bases not matched to a gene: 10.